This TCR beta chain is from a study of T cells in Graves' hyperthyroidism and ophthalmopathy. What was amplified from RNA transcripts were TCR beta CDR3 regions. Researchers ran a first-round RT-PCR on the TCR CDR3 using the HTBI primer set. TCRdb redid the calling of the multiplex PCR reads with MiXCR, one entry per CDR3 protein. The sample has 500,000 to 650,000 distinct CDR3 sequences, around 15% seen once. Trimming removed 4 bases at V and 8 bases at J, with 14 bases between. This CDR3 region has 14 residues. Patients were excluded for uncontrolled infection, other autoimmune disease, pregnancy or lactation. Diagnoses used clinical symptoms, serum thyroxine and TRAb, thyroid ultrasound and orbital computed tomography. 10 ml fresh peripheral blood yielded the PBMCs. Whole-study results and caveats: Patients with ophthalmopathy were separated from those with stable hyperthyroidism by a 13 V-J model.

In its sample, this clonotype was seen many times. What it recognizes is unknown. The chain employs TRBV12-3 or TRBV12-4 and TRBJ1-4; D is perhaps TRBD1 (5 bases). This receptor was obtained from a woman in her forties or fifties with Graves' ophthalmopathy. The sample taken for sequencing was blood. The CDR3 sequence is CASSSGGGLEKLFF. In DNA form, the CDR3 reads TGTGCCAGCAGTTCTGGGGGGGGTTTGGAAAAACTGTTTTTT.